This TCR beta chain was identified in a study of OX40 agonist ivuxolimab in advanced cancers. Study-wide results and limits: CD4+ T cells averaged fewer expanded clones than CD8+ T cells. Among some nonresponders, normalized T-cell clonal expansion was also low. With doses of 0.1 to 3.0 mg/kg, CD4+ and CD8+ blood T cells had undergone clonal expansion by week 6. Researchers did not establish what antigens the expanded peripheral T cells target.

For this clone: Its specificity is not known.

Method: immunoSEQ multiplex PCR; TCRdb's copy keeps in-frame clones and lacks some. The sample records about 20,000 clones, about nine tenths being singletons. This CDR3 is 14 amino acids long. Per the germline V gene, CDR1 is LGHNT and CDR2 is FRNRAP. V lost 0 bases to trimming and J lost 5 bases, with 10 bases between them. The TCR sequence derives from an adult with an advanced solid tumor such as melanoma, head and neck, liver or kidney cancer. Sequencing used CD4+ or CD8+ T cells sorted from blood, obtained in a trial of the OX40 agonist ivuxolimab. The rearrangement joins TRBV12-5 to TRBJ1-1, with D unclear. The CDR3 DNA sequence: TGTGCTAGTGGTTTGGTGGGCAGTGGGACTGAAGCTTTCTTT. Protein product: CASGLVGSGTEAFF.